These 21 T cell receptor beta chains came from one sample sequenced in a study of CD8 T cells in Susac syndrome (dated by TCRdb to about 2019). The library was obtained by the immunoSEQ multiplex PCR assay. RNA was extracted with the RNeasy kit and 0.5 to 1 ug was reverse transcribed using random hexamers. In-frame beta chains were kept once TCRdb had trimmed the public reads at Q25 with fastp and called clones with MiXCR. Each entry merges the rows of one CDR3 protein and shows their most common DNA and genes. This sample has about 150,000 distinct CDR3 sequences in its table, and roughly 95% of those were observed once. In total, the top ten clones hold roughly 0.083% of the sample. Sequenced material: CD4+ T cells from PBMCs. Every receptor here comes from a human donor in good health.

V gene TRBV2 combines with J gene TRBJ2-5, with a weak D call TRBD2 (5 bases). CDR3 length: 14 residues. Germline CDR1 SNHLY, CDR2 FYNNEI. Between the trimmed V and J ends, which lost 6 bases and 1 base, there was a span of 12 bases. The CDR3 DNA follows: TGTGCCAGCAGAGTACTAGGATCCCAAGAGACCCAGTACTTC. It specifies CASRVLGSQETQYF.

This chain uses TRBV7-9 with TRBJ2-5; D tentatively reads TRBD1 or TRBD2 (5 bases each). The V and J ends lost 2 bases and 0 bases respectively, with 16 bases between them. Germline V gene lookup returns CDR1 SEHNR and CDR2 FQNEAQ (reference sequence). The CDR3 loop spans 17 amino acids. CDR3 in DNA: TGTGCCAGCAGCTTACGGGGCACTGGGAAGTACCAAGAGACCCAGTACTTC. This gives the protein CASSLRGTGKYQETQYF.

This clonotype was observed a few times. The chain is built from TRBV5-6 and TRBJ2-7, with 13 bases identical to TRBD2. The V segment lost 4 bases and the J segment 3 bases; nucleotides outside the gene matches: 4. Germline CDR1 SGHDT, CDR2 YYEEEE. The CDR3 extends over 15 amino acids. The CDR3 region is CASSTGLAGVYEQYF. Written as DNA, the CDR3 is TGTGCCAGCAGCACTGGACTAGCGGGAGTCTACGAGCAGTACTTC.

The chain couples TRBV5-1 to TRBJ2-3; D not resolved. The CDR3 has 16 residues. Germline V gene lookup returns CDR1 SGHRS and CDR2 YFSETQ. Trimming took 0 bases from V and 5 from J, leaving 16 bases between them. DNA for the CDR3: TGCGCCAGCAGCTTGGACGGCCGCCGCGTGCAAGATACGCAGTATTTT. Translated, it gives CASSLDGRRVQDTQYF.

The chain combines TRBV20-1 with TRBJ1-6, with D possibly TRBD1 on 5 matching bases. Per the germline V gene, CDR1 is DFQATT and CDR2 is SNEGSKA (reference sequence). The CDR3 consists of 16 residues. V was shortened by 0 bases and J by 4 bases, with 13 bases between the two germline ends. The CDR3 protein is CSARDMVGVYNSPLHF. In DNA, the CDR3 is TGCAGTGCTAGAGATATGGTGGGGGTGTATAATTCACCCCTCCACTTT.

The DNA for the CDR3 is TGCGCCAGCAGCTTGGCGCTAGCGGGAGGATTGGACAATGAGCAGTTCTTC. It encodes CASSLALAGGLDNEQFF. This chain joins TRBV5-1 and TRBJ2-1; 11 bases agree with TRBD2. CDR3 length equals 17 residues. Germline V CDR1 and CDR2: SGHRS, YFSETQ. V dropped 0 bases and J dropped 5; count of bases not matched to a gene: 7.

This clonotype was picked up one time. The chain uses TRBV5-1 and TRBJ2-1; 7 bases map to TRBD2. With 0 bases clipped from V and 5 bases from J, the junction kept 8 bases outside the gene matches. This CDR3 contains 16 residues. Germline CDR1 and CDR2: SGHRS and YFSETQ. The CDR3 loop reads CASSLAGGRGNNEQFF. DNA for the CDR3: TGCGCCAGCAGCTTGGCCGGGGGGAGAGGGAACAATGAGCAGTTCTTC.

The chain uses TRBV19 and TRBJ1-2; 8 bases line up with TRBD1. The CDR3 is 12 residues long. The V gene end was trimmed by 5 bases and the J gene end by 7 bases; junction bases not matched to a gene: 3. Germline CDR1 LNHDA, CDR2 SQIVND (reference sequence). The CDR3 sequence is CASSQGASGYTF. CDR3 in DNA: TGTGCCAGTAGTCAGGGGGCGAGTGGCTACACCTTC. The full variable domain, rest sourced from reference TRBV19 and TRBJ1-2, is DGGITQSPKYLFRKEGQNVTLSCEQNLNHDAMYWYRQDPGQGLRLIYYSQIVNDFQKGDIAEGYSVSREKKESFPLTVTSAQKNPTAFYLCASSQGASGYTFGSGTRLTVV.

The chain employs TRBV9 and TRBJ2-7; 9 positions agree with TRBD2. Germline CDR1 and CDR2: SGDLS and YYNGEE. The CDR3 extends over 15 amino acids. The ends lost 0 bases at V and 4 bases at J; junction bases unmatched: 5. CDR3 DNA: TGTGCCAGCAGCGTAGGCGGGAGGGGGATGTACGAGCAGTACTTC. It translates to CASSVGGRGMYEQYF.

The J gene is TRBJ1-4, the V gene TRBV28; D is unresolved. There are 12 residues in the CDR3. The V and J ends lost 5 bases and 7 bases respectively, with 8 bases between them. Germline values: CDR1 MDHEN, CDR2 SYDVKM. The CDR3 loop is CASSLKREKLFF. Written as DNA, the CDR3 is TGTGCCAGCAGTCTCAAGCGTGAAAAACTGTTTTTT.

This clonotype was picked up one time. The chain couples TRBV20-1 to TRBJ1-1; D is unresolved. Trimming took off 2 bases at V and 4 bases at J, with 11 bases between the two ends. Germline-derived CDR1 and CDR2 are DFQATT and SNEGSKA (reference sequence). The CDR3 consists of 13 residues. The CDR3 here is CSARSSTSTEAFF. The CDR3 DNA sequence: TGCAGTGCTAGAAGCAGTACATCCACTGAAGCTTTCTTT.

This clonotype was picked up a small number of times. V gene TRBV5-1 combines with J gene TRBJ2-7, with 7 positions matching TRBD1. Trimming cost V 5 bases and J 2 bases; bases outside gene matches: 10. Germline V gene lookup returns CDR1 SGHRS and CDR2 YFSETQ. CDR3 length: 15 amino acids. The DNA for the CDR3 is TGCGCCAGCAGGACCGGACAGGCCGGCGCCTACGAGCAGTACTTC. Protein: CASRTGQAGAYEQYF.

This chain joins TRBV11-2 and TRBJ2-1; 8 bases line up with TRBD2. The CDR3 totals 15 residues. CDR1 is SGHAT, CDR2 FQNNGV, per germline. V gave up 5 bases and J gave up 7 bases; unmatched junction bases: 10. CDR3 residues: CASSILIAGTNEQFF. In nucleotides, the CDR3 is TGTGCCAGCAGCATATTAATAGCGGGAACGAATGAGCAGTTCTTC.

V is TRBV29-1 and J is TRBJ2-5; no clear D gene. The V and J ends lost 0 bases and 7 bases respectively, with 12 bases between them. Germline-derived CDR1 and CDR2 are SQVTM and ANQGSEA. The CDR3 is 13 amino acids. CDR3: CSVEDRGVGTQYF. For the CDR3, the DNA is TGCAGCGTTGAAGATCGAGGCGTCGGGACCCAGTACTTC.

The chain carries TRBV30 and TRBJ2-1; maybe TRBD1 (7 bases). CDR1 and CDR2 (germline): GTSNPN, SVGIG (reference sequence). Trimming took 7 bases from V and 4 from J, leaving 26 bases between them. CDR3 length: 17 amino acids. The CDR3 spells CAFGGGGGSARYNEQFF. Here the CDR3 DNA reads TGTGCCTTTGGTGGAGGGGGCGGGTCCGCGCGATACAATGAGCAGTTCTTC.

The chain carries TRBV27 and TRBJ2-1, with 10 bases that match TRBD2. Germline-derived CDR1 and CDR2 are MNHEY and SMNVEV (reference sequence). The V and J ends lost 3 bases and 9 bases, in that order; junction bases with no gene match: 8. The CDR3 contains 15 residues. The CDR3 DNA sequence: TGTGCCAGCAGTTTGGGTCTAGCGGGAGTAGGTGAGCAGTTCTTC. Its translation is CASSLGLAGVGEQFF.

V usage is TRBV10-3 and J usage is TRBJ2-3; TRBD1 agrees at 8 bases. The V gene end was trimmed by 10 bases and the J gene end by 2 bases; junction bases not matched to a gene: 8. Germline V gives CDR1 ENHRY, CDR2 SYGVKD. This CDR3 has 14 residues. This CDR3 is CATGGDRTTDTQYF. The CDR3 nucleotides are TGTGCCACCGGCGGGGACAGGACCACAGATACGCAGTATTTT.

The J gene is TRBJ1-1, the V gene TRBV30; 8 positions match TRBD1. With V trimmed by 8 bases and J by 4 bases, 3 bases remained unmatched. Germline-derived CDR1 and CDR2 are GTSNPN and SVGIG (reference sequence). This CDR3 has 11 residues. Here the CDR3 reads CARTGGTEAFF. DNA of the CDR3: TGTGCCCGAACAGGGGGCACTGAAGCTTTCTTT.

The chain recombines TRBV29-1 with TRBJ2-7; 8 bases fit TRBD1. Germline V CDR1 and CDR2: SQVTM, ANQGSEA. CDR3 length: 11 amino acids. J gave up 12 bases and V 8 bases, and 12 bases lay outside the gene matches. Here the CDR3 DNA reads TGCAGCACCTCATCAGGGGGCGTGACGTACTTC. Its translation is CSTSSGGVTYF.

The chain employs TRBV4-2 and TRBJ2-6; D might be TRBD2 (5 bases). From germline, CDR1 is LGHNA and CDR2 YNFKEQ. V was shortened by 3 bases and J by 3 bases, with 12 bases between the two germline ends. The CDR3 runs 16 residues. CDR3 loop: CASSQVRGGGANVLTF. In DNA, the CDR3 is TGTGCCAGCAGCCAGGTCCGGGGTGGTGGGGCCAACGTCCTGACTTTC.

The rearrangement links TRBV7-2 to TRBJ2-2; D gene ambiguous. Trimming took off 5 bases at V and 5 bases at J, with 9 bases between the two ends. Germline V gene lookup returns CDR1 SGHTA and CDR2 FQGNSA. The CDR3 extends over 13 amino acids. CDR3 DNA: TGTGCCAGCAGCCTTACACGGACCGGGGAGCTGTTTTTT. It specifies CASSLTRTGELFF.